This TCR beta chain stems from a study of T cell responses to AZD1222 COVID-19 vaccine. About the study: Some second doses came at about 4 weeks and others at about 12 weeks; these were pooled.

Repertoires were generated with immunoSEQ multiplex PCR, while TCRdb's copy carries only in-frame clones and drops some. The sample holds some 150,000 clones, 70% to 90% seen once. This CDR3 is 15 amino acids long. CDR1 is SEHNR and CDR2 is FQNEAQ in the germline V gene (reference sequence). The V gene end was trimmed by 3 bases and the J gene end by 0 bases; junction bases not matched to a gene: 2. The source material was peripheral blood, sampled on day 0 of AZD1222 vaccination. The V gene is TRBV7-9, the J gene TRBJ1-5; 7 nucleotides match TRBD1. This clonotype originated in an adult in good health. The CDR3 sequence: CASSLDRSSNQPQHF. The CDR3 DNA reads as TGTGCCAGCAGCTTGGACAGGAGTAGCAATCAGCCCCAGCATTTT.